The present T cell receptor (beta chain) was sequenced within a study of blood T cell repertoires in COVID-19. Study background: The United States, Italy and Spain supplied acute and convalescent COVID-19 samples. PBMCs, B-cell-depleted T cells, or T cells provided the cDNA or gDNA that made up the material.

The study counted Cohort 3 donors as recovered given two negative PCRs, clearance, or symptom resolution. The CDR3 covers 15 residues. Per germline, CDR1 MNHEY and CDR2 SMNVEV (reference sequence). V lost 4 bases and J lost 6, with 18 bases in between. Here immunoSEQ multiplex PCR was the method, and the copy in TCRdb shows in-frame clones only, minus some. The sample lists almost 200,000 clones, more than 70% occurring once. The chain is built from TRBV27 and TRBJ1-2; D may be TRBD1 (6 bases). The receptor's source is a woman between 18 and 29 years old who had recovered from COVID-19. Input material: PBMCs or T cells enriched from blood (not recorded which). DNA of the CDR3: TGTGCCAGCAGTTCACAAACAGGGACAACCCATGGCTACACCTTC. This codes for CASSSQTGTTHGYTF.